This entry concerns a single T cell receptor beta chain. This table comes from immunoSEQ multiplex PCR, and its TCRdb copy is limited to in-frame clones, with some not included. The sample lists approximately 450,000 clones, 80% to 95% occurring once. This entry is derived from a study of Ad26.COV2.S vaccination and SARS-CoV-2 variants. Study-level information: A COV1001 Ad26.COV2.S trial-arm participant provided the sample.

V was pared by 6 bases and J by 6 bases, with 13 bases between. The length of the CDR3 is 13 residues. The germline gives CDR1 MNHNY, CDR2 SVGAGI (reference sequence). As to treatment: roughly 20 received Ad26.COV2.S at low or high dose, single or two shots; a few received placebo; per-sample allocation not given. Samples came from day 63 after the first vaccine or placebo injection. Source: peripheral blood, taken in a trial of Ad26.COV2.S vaccine versus placebo. The clonotype was recovered from a person aged 18-60 years who received the Ad26.COV2.S COVID-19 vaccine or a placebo. The gene calls are TRBV6-6 and TRBJ2-3; a weak D match, TRBD1 (6 bases). The CDR3, as DNA: TGTGCCAGCAGCACGCTGGGGGCGGATACGCAGTATTTT. As protein: CASSTLGADTQYF.